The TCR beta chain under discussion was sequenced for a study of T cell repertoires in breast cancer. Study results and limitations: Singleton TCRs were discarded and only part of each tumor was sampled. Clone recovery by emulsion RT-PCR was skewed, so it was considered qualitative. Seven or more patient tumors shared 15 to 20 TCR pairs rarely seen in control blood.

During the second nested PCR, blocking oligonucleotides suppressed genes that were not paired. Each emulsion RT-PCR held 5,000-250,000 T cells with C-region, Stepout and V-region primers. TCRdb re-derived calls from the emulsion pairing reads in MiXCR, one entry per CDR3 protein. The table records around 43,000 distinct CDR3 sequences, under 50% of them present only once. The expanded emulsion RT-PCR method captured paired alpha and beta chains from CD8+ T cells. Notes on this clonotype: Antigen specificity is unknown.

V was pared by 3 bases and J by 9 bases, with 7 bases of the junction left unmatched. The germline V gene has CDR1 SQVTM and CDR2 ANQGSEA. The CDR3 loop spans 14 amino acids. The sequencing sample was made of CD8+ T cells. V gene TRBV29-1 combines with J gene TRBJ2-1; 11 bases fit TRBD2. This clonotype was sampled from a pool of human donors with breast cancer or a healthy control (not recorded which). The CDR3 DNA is TGCAGCGTTGATGATAGCGGGGGGGCAACTGAGCAGTTCTTC. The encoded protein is CSVDDSGGATEQFF.